This T cell receptor (beta chain) was identified in a study of neurological immune-mediated disorders. A single run covered 15-18 subjects with over 160 million TCR-beta sequences. TCRdb processed the 5' RACE reads anew with MiXCR; each CDR3 protein has one entry. Among 57,000 or so distinct CDR3 sequences listed, more than 8% were seen once. Time point given: longitudinal time-point 2. This CDR3 is built from 17 residues. CDR1 is MNHEY, CDR2 SVGAGI, per germline. The ends lost 5 bases at V and 1 base at J; junction bases unmatched: 13. This clonotype has more than one count but fewer than ten. The sequence was collected from a man aged 30 to 39 in good health. V gene TRBV6-5 combines with J gene TRBJ2-7, with 8 bases that match TRBD2. Sequenced input: PBMCs. The CDR3 here is CASSRTSLSGSSYEQYF. CDR3 coding DNA: TGTGCCAGCAGTCGAACCTCCTTGAGCGGGAGTTCCTACGAGCAGTACTTC.